Presented here are 24 T cell receptor beta chains from one specimen sequenced in a study of shared clonotypes between healthy human individuals. Using immunoSEQ multiplex PCR, the repertoire was profiled, and TCRdb retains in-frame clones only, with some absent. The table shows around 1,000,000 clones, with roughly 77% occurring only once. Material for sequencing was memory CD4+ T cells from PBMCs. Stated subset: CD45RA-negative fraction. These receptor sequences come from a young man in good health. Some clones in this sample may be carry-over from other donors' samples.

The chain joins TRBV5-6 to TRBJ2-5; TRBD1 aligns across 7 bases. Losses at the gene ends were 0 bases for V and 4 bases for J; bases not matched to a gene: 6. This CDR3 spans 15 amino acids. Per germline, CDR1 SGHDT and CDR2 YYEEEE. In nucleotides, the CDR3 is TGTGCCAGCAGCTTGGTGCCAGGGGGAGTAGAGACCCAGTACTTC. Translation: CASSLVPGGVETQYF.

This rearrangement joins TRBV28 to TRBJ2-2; D unresolved. The V end was cut by 11 bases, the J end by 7 bases, with 11 bases between. In germline, CDR1 is MDHEN, CDR2 SYDVKM. The CDR3 sequence is 11 residues long. The CDR3 spells CACWGHGELFF. The CDR3 bases are TGTGCCTGCTGGGGTCACGGGGAGCTGTTTTTT.

This rearrangement joins TRBV9 to TRBJ1-3; maybe TRBD1 (6 bases). This CDR3 is built from 17 residues. Deletions cut 2 bases from V and 3 bases from J, with 18 bases between. Germline values: CDR1 SGDLS, CDR2 YYNGEE. CDR3 protein: CASSVGTGMSGGNTIYF. DNA for the CDR3: TGTGCCAGCAGCGTTGGCACAGGGATGTCTGGTGGAAACACCATATATTTT.

This sequence joins TRBV6-5 and TRBJ1-2, with 9 bases lining up with TRBD1. This CDR3 comprises 13 residues. The ends lost 5 bases at V and 5 bases at J; junction bases unmatched: 3. CDR1 is MNHEY, CDR2 SVGAGI, per germline. CDR3: CASSKGTGYGYTF. The DNA for the CDR3 is TGTGCCAGCAGTAAAGGGACAGGGTATGGCTACACCTTC.

The chain recombines TRBV19 with TRBJ1-5; 7 positions match TRBD1. CDR3 length equals 15 residues. Per germline, CDR1 LNHDA and CDR2 SQIVND (reference sequence). After removal of 3 bases from V and 4 bases from J, the junction contained 6 bases not matched to a gene. The CDR3 DNA is TGTGCCAGTAGTATCTCCGGGACAGCTAATCAGCCCCAGCATTTT. This codes for CASSISGTANQPQHF.

This chain connects TRBV29-1 to TRBJ2-7; the D gene is possibly TRBD2 (6 bases). The CDR3 extends over 13 amino acids. With 6 bases removed from V and 5 bases from J, the gap between germline ends came to 17 bases. Germline CDR1 is SQVTM and CDR2 is ANQGSEA. This chain's CDR3 is CSVDGPWGDEQYF. The CDR3 DNA follows: TGCAGCGTCGACGGCCCATGGGGGGACGAGCAGTACTTC.

V gene TRBV18 combines with J gene TRBJ2-1; no firm D call. The CDR3 is 12 residues long. Trimming took 1 base from V and 8 from J, leaving 6 bases between them. CDR1 and CDR2 from the germline V gene are KGHSH and LQKENI. CDR3 loop: CASSPQFDEQFF. CDR3 coding DNA: TGTGCCAGCTCACCACAGTTCGATGAGCAGTTCTTC.

The genes are TRBV6-5 and TRBJ2-3, with D unresolved. V gave up 6 bases and J gave up 2 bases, with 15 bases separating them. In germline, CDR1 is MNHEY, CDR2 SVGAGI. This CDR3 has 15 amino acids. The chain's CDR3 is CASSQRIPDTDTQYF. In nucleotides, the CDR3 is TGTGCCAGCAGCCAGAGGATTCCCGACACAGATACGCAGTATTTT.

This chain joins TRBV5-5 and TRBJ1-1; no firm D call. Between the trimmed V and J ends, which lost 9 bases and 1 base, there was a span of 16 bases. The CDR3 length is 14 residues. Germline V gene data show CDR1 as SGHKS and CDR2 as YYEKEE (reference sequence). The CDR3 DNA reads TGTGCCACAGAAATGACTCCTCAGAACACTGAAGCTTTCTTT. It specifies CATEMTPQNTEAFF.

The chain uses TRBV1 and TRBJ1-5; the table's TRBD1 call for D was not verified on the DNA. TRBV1 is classified as a pseudogene. This CDR3 has 18 residues. The CDR3 spells CTSSRVGRWLGSNQPQHF. CDR3 sequence (DNA): TGCACCAGCAGCCGAGTGGGCAGGTGGCTCGGTAGCAATCAGCCCCAGCATTTT.

The chain is built from TRBV28 and TRBJ1-3; D possibly corresponds to TRBD1 (5 bases). The CDR3 is made up of 16 amino acids. Germline V gene lookup returns CDR1 MDHEN and CDR2 SYDVKM. The germline V and J ends were trimmed by 8 bases and 2 bases, with 19 bases remaining between them. CDR3 protein: CASYTGGAGPGNTIYF. Here the CDR3 DNA reads TGTGCCAGCTATACCGGAGGGGCAGGGCCTGGAAACACCATATATTTT.

The J gene is TRBJ2-2, the V gene TRBV11-1, with D unclear. Germline V gives CDR1 SGHAT, CDR2 FQDESV (reference sequence). The length of the CDR3 is 13 residues. V was cut by 3 bases and J by 6 bases, with 8 bases left in between. DNA of the CDR3: TGTGCCAGCAGCTTTTGGAGCGCCGGGGAGCTGTTTTTT. Encoded protein: CASSFWSAGELFF.

About this clone: One base away lies a much larger clone, so this may be a sequencing read error. The chain carries TRBV4-2 and TRBJ1-5, with D unresolved. CDR1 is LGHNA, CDR2 YNFKEQ, per germline. V shed 2 bases and J shed 4 bases, with 3 bases lying between them. This CDR3 region has 12 residues. The CDR3, as DNA: TGTGCCAGCAGCCAAAGGAATCAGCCCCAGCATTTT. Translation: CASSQRNQPQHF.

The rearrangement links TRBV27 to TRBJ1-5; 9 bases fit TRBD1. This CDR3 has 15 amino acids. V lost 5 bases to trimming and J lost 3 bases; unmatched junction nucleotides: 5. Germline lookup yields CDR1 MNHEY and CDR2 SMNVEV (reference sequence). The CDR3 DNA sequence: TGTGCCAGCAGTCGCCGGGACAGGGACAATCAGCCCCAGCATTTT. Translating gives CASSRRDRDNQPQHF.

The V call is TRBV25-1, the J call TRBJ2-7; no firm D call. This CDR3 region has 11 residues. Trimming took 5 bases from V and 3 from J, leaving 5 bases between them. Per the germline V gene, CDR1 is MGHDK and CDR2 is SYGVNS. The CDR3 sequence: CASSQSYEQYF. In nucleotides, the CDR3 is TGTGCCAGCAGTCAGAGCTACGAGCAGTACTTC.

This clone turned up a few times. The chain links TRBV19 to TRBJ2-1; TRBD2 agrees at 7 bases. V dropped 7 bases and J dropped 0; count of bases not matched to a gene: 9. Germline lookup yields CDR1 LNHDA and CDR2 SQIVND (reference sequence). This CDR3 region has 16 residues. In nucleotides, the CDR3 is TGTGCCAGTACCAACCTTGGCGGGAGCTCCTACAATGAGCAGTTCTTC. It is translated as CASTNLGGSSYNEQFF. Using reference TRBV19 and TRBJ2-1 for the parts outside the CDR3, the full variable domain is DGGITQSPKYLFRKEGQNVTLSCEQNLNHDAMYWYRQDPGQGLRLIYYSQIVNDFQKGDIAEGYSVSREKKESFPLTVTSAQKNPTAFYLCASTNLGGSSYNEQFFGPGTRLTVL.

The chain combines TRBV28 with TRBJ1-6; weak D call: TRBD1 (6 bases). CDR1 is MDHEN, CDR2 SYDVKM, per germline. The CDR3 is 14 residues long. Trimming cost V 6 bases and J 10 bases, with 16 bases left between them. Here the CDR3 reads CASSPNRVHSPLHF. The CDR3 coding sequence is TGTGCCAGCAGCCCGAACAGGGTTCACTCACCCCTCCACTTT. Combining the CDR3 with reference TRBV28 and TRBJ1-6 gives the whole variable domain DVKVTQSSRYLVKRTGEKVFLECVQDMDHENMFWYRQDPGLGLRLIYFSYDVKMKEKGDIPEGYSVSREKKERFSLILESASTNQTSMYLCASSPNRVHSPLHFGNGTRLTVT.

The V call is TRBV9, the J call TRBJ2-1; 12 bases fit TRBD2. The CDR3 sequence is 15 residues long. CDR1 is SGDLS, CDR2 YYNGEE, per germline. J was trimmed by 12 bases and V by 3 bases; bases with no gene match: 10. DNA of the CDR3: TGTGCCAGCAGCGCCGGACTAGCGGGATCCAGCACGCAGTTCTTC. This translates into CASSAGLAGSSTQFF. Filled out from reference TRBV9 and TRBJ2-1, the complete variable domain reads DSGVTQTPKHLITATGQRVTLRCSPRSGDLSVYWYQQSLDQGLQFLIQYYNGEERAKGNILERFSAQQFPDLHSELNLSSLELGDSALYFCASSAGLAGSSTQFFGPGTRLTVL.

The chain recombines TRBV7-2 with TRBJ2-7; TRBD2 matches 7 bases. This CDR3 contains 16 residues. Germline V CDR1 and CDR2: SGHTA, FQGNSA. Losses at the gene ends were 1 base for V and 9 bases for J; bases not matched to a gene: 15. The CDR3 loop is CASSLGAGAGVGGQYF. The CDR3 bases are TGTGCCAGCAGCTTAGGGGCGGGAGCGGGCGTTGGGGGGCAGTACTTC.

The rearrangement links TRBV5-1 to TRBJ2-2, with TRBD1 as a possible D gene (5 bases). The CDR3 covers 14 residues. Per the germline V gene, CDR1 is SGHRS and CDR2 is YFSETQ. V lost 1 base and J 4 bases, leaving 8 bases between the germline ends. This CDR3 is CASSLNRFTGELFF. The CDR3 DNA is TGCGCCAGCAGCTTGAACAGGTTCACCGGGGAGCTGTTTTTT.

The gene calls are TRBV7-2 and TRBJ2-3; 14 bases match TRBD2. The CDR3 extends over 18 amino acids. The V and J ends lost 5 bases and 5 bases, in that order; junction bases with no gene match: 12. CDR1 SGHTA and CDR2 FQGNSA come from the germline V gene. The CDR3 spells CASSRALRLAGGRDTQYF. The CDR3 region has the DNA TGTGCCAGCAGCCGTGCTCTCCGACTAGCGGGAGGGCGAGATACGCAGTATTTT.

Here the CDR3 reads CASSLDGPTEAFF. The CDR3 region has the DNA TGTGCCAGCAGCTTAGACGGGCCCACTGAAGCTTTCTTT. The chain joins TRBV11-2 to TRBJ1-1; no reliable D call. Trimming took 0 bases from V and 4 from J, leaving 6 bases between them. The CDR3 runs to 13 residues. The V gene's germline CDR1 is SGHAT and CDR2 FQNNGV.

V is TRBV30 and J is TRBJ1-5, with 8 bases fitting TRBD1. The ends lost 7 bases at V and 0 bases at J; junction bases unmatched: 5. CDR3 length: 14 residues. CDR1 is GTSNPN, CDR2 SVGIG, per germline (reference sequence). The CDR3 here is CASQQGGSNQPQHF. For the CDR3, the DNA is TGTGCCTCACAACAGGGGGGTAGCAATCAGCCCCAGCATTTT.

The gene calls are TRBV4-1 and TRBJ1-3, with 9 bases aligning to TRBD1. Germline V gene data show CDR1 as MGHRA and CDR2 as YSYEKL. This CDR3 has 18 amino acids. The V and J ends lost 3 bases and 2 bases, in that order; junction bases with no gene match: 11. The CDR3 region is CASSQGPGTGPTGNTIYF. DNA of the CDR3: TGCGCCAGCAGCCAGGGACCTGGGACAGGGCCGACTGGAAACACCATATATTTT.